The T cell receptor (beta chain) under discussion was sequenced for a study of post-analysis software for immune sequencing data. Findings and caveats of the study: Controls had significantly higher normalized Chao1 diversity than multiple sclerosis patients.

The TCR beta cDNA libraries contained unique molecular identifiers. TCRdb re-called the PCR reads with MiXCR, one entry per CDR3 protein. The data show 750,000 to 950,000 distinct CDR3 sequences, 35% to 55% seen once. Comment on this clonotype: The antigen remains undetermined.

The origin of this receptor is a girl aged 10-17 years with multiple sclerosis. The sample consisted of blood.

In nucleotides, the CDR3 is TGCAGCGTTTGGGCTAGAGGGTACAATGAGCAGTTCTTC. It translates to CSVWARGYNEQFF. The chain combines TRBV29-1 with TRBJ2-1; D possibly corresponds to TRBD2 (5 bases). Trimming cost V 5 bases and J 4 bases, with 12 bases left between them. The germline V gene encodes CDR1 SQVTM and CDR2 ANQGSEA. This CDR3 comprises 13 residues.